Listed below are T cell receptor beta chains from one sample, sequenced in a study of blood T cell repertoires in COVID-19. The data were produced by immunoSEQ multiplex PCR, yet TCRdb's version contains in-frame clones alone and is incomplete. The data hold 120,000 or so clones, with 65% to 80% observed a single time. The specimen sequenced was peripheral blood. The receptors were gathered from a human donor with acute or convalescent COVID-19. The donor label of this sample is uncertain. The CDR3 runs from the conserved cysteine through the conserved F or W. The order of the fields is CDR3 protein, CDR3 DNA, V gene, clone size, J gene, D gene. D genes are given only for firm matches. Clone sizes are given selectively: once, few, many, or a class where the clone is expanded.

CDR3aa: CASRPFGQQNIQYF
CDR3nt: TGTGCCAGCAGACCTTTTGGACAGCAAAACATTCAGTACTTC
v_gene: TRBV6-5
abundance: once
j_gene: TRBJ2-4
d_gene: .

CDR3aa: CASSLGDIHEQYF
CDR3nt: TGTGCCAGCAGCTTAGGAGACATCCACGAGCAGTACTTC
v_gene: TRBV11-2
abundance: .
j_gene: TRBJ2-7
d_gene: .

CDR3aa: CASSYLQGQPQHF
CDR3nt: TGTGCCAGCAGTTACCTACAGGGTCAGCCCCAGCATTTT
v_gene: TRBV6-5
abundance: .
j_gene: TRBJ1-5
d_gene: .

CDR3aa: CASSKYRDSTRTTGELFF
CDR3nt: TGTGCCAGCAGCAAATATAGGGACAGCACTAGAACCACCGGGGAGCTGTTTTTT
v_gene: TRBV21-1
abundance: .
j_gene: TRBJ2-2
d_gene: .

CDR3aa: CASSREDNQPQHF
CDR3nt: TGTGCCAGCTCAAGGGAGGACAATCAGCCCCAGCATTTT
v_gene: TRBV18
abundance: .
j_gene: TRBJ1-5
d_gene: .

CDR3aa: CASSLDWRGEETQYF
CDR3nt: TGTGCCAGCAGCTTAGATTGGCGGGGGGAAGAGACCCAGTACTTC
v_gene: TRBV11-2
abundance: few
j_gene: TRBJ2-5
d_gene: TRBD2

CDR3aa: CASSSTGGNQPQHF
CDR3nt: TGTGCCAGCAGTTCCACAGGGGGGAATCAGCCCCAGCATTTT
v_gene: TRBV6-1
abundance: once
j_gene: TRBJ1-5
d_gene: TRBD1

CDR3aa: CAWEVDSYGYTF
CDR3nt: TGTGCCTGGGAGGTGGACAGCTATGGCTACACCTTC
v_gene: TRBV30
abundance: .
j_gene: TRBJ1-2
d_gene: .

CDR3aa: CASSYYWSSYNEQFF
CDR3nt: TGTGCCAGCAGTTACTACTGGAGCTCCTACAATGAGCAGTTCTTC
v_gene: TRBV6-6
abundance: .
j_gene: TRBJ2-1
d_gene: .

CDR3aa: CASSSTGFLGQPQHF
CDR3nt: TGTGCCAGCAGCTCTACAGGGTTTTTGGGACAGCCCCAGCATTTT
v_gene: TRBV7-2
abundance: few
j_gene: TRBJ1-5
d_gene: .

CDR3aa: CASSLGGTGDYTF
CDR3nt: TGTGCCAGCAGCTTGGGTGGGACAGGGGACTACACCTTC
v_gene: TRBV5-6
abundance: .
j_gene: TRBJ1-2
d_gene: TRBD1

CDR3aa: CASSRNTGLTGELFF
CDR3nt: TGTGCCAGCAGCAGAAATACAGGGTTAACCGGGGAGCTGTTTTTT
v_gene: TRBV7-9
abundance: once
j_gene: TRBJ2-2
d_gene: .

CDR3aa: CASSPLAQETQYF
CDR3nt: TGTGCCAGCAGCCCACTAGCGCAAGAGACCCAGTACTTC
v_gene: TRBV12-3/TRBV12-4
abundance: few
j_gene: TRBJ2-5
d_gene: TRBD2

CDR3aa: CASSLAVSSYNEQFF
CDR3nt: TGTGCTAGCAGCTTAGCAGTGAGCTCCTACAATGAGCAGTTCTTC
v_gene: TRBV7-7
abundance: .
j_gene: TRBJ2-1
d_gene: .

CDR3aa: CASSQVIHYPNSNQPQHF
CDR3nt: TGCGCCAGCAGCCAAGTAATCCACTATCCCAATAGCAATCAGCCCCAGCATTTT
v_gene: TRBV4-1
abundance: .
j_gene: TRBJ1-5
d_gene: .

CDR3aa: CASSQAASGYQETQYF
CDR3nt: TGCGCCAGCAGCCAAGCTGCTAGCGGGTACCAAGAGACCCAGTACTTC
v_gene: TRBV4-1
abundance: few
j_gene: TRBJ2-5
d_gene: TRBD2

CDR3aa: CASTSPRGSTDTQYF
CDR3nt: TGTGCCAGTACCTCCCCTCGAGGTAGCACAGATACGCAGTATTTT
v_gene: TRBV19
abundance: many
j_gene: TRBJ2-3
d_gene: .

CDR3aa: CASSPQGGSYGYTF
CDR3nt: TGCGCCAGCAGCCCCCAGGGGGGAAGTTATGGCTACACCTTC
v_gene: TRBV5-1
abundance: few
j_gene: TRBJ1-2
d_gene: TRBD1

CDR3aa: CASSLVGGQETQYF
CDR3nt: TGTGCCAGCAGCTTGGTAGGGGGCCAAGAGACCCAGTACTTC
v_gene: TRBV5-5
abundance: .
j_gene: TRBJ2-5
d_gene: .

CDR3aa: CASISFWADYHQTQYF
CDR3nt: TGCGCCAGCATCTCCTTTTGGGCGGACTACCACCAGACCCAGTACTTC
v_gene: TRBV23-1
abundance: .
j_gene: TRBJ2-5
d_gene: .

CDR3aa: CASSRWTGGDAGYTF
CDR3nt: TGTGCCAGCAGCCGTTGGACAGGGGGCGATGCGGGCTACACCTTC
v_gene: TRBV7-2
abundance: .
j_gene: TRBJ1-2
d_gene: TRBD1

CDR3aa: CASSDGTTPLF
CDR3nt: TGTGCCAGCAGTGATGGGACAACCCCCCTCTTT
v_gene: TRBV25-1
abundance: few
j_gene: TRBJ1-1
d_gene: .

CDR3aa: CASSPRTVRSSYEQYF
CDR3nt: TGTGCCAGCAGCCCCAGAACTGTACGGAGCTCCTACGAGCAGTACTTC
v_gene: TRBV7-2
abundance: .
j_gene: TRBJ2-7
d_gene: .

CDR3aa: CASSPGQGNQPQHF
CDR3nt: TGTGCCAGCTCACCGGGACAGGGAAATCAGCCCCAGCATTTT
v_gene: TRBV18
abundance: .
j_gene: TRBJ1-5
d_gene: TRBD1

CDR3aa: CSAWRRDTQYF
CDR3nt: TGCAGTGCTTGGAGACGAGATACGCAGTATTTT
v_gene: TRBV20-1
abundance: .
j_gene: TRBJ2-3
d_gene: .

CDR3aa: CASSLSTVSNSPLHF
CDR3nt: TGTGCCAGCAGCTTATCAACAGTATCGAATTCACCCCTCCACTTT
v_gene: TRBV7-2
abundance: .
j_gene: TRBJ1-6
d_gene: .

CDR3aa: CASSPRTSGAYEQYF
CDR3nt: TGTGCCAGCTCACCACGGACTAGCGGGGCCTACGAGCAGTACTTC
v_gene: TRBV18
abundance: .
j_gene: TRBJ2-7
d_gene: TRBD2

CDR3aa: CAWSGSGDQPQHF
CDR3nt: TGTGCCTGGAGTGGTAGCGGCGATCAGCCCCAGCATTTT
v_gene: TRBV30
abundance: .
j_gene: TRBJ1-5
d_gene: .

CDR3aa: CASSLGRTSGSTDTQYF
CDR3nt: TGTGCCAGCAGCTTAGGGCGGACTAGCGGGAGCACAGATACGCAGTATTTT
v_gene: TRBV7-9
abundance: .
j_gene: TRBJ2-3
d_gene: TRBD2

CDR3aa: CASSRSGTETFSPLHF
CDR3nt: TGTGCCAGCAGCCGCTCCGGGACAGAGACTTTTTCACCCCTCCACTTT
v_gene: TRBV11-2
abundance: .
j_gene: TRBJ1-6
d_gene: TRBD1

CDR3aa: CASSEPGTDTQYF
CDR3nt: TGTGCCAGCAGTGAACCCGGGACAGATACGCAGTATTTT
v_gene: TRBV6-1
abundance: .
j_gene: TRBJ2-3
d_gene: .

CDR3aa: CASSQGINTEAFF
CDR3nt: TGTGCCAGCAGTCAAGGTATAAACACTGAAGCTTTCTTT
v_gene: TRBV2
abundance: .
j_gene: TRBJ1-1
d_gene: .

CDR3aa: CASSRQGRGETQYF
CDR3nt: TGTGCCAGTAGTAGACAGGGGCGGGGGGAGACCCAGTACTTC
v_gene: TRBV19
abundance: few
j_gene: TRBJ2-5
d_gene: .

CDR3aa: CASSLVPGSYEQYF
CDR3nt: TGTGCCAGCAGCTTGGTTCCAGGGTCCTACGAGCAGTACTTC
v_gene: TRBV5-6
abundance: .
j_gene: TRBJ2-7
d_gene: .

CDR3aa: CASSETLAGGTYEQYF
CDR3nt: TGTGCCAGCAGCGAAACACTAGCGGGAGGTACCTACGAGCAGTACTTC
v_gene: TRBV7-9
abundance: few
j_gene: TRBJ2-7
d_gene: TRBD2